Listed here are 32 T cell receptor beta chains from one sample, sequenced in a study of cytomegalovirus exposure and HLA in healthy donors. It was with 60 Vbeta and 13 Jbeta primers that the PCR ran. Profiling relied on immunoSEQ multiplex PCR, and the TCRdb table lists in-frame clones only, not all of them. The sample includes roughly 140,000 clones. Sequencing input: PBMCs. The origin of the receptors is a male donor in good health and CMV-seronegative.

The genes are TRBV7-2 and TRBJ2-1; 8 positions match TRBD1. V lost 1 base and J lost 8; bases outside the gene matches: 10. This CDR3 contains 16 residues. Germline CDR1 is SGHTA and CDR2 is FQGNSA. The CDR3 reads CASSLGMTGDFDEQFF. The CDR3 nucleotides read TGTGCCAGCAGCTTAGGTATGACAGGGGATTTCGATGAGCAGTTCTTC.

The chain uses TRBV4-2 and TRBJ1-2, with D hard to call. V was trimmed by 2 bases and J by 5 bases, leaving 18 bases between them. Per germline, CDR1 LGHNA and CDR2 YNFKEQ. The CDR3 runs to 16 residues. CDR3 loop: CASSQTDQQKRYGYTF. CDR3 DNA sequence: TGTGCCAGCAGCCAAACCGATCAGCAGAAGCGGTATGGCTACACCTTC.

The J gene is TRBJ1-2, the V gene TRBV5-1; D remains unclear. Germline V CDR1 and CDR2: SGHRS, YFSETQ. The CDR3 has 14 amino acids. V gave up 1 base and J gave up 1 base, with 8 bases separating them. CDR3 coding DNA: TGCGCCAGCAGCTTGACAGACCTTAACTATGGCTACACCTTC. Translated, it gives CASSLTDLNYGYTF. Full variable domain (rest looked up from reference TRBV5-1 and TRBJ1-2): KAGVTQTPRYLIKTRGQQVTLSCSPISGHRSVSWYQQTPGQGLQFLFEYFSETQRNKGNFPGRFSGRQFSNSRSEMNVSTLELGDSALYLCASSLTDLNYGYTFGSGTRLTVV.

The V and J genes are TRBV5-1 and TRBJ2-1; 8 bases line up with TRBD2. This CDR3 spans 15 amino acids. The germline V gene has CDR1 SGHRS and CDR2 YFSETQ. V lost 4 bases and J lost 0; bases outside the gene matches: 3. The CDR3 reads CASSRREGSYNEQFF. In DNA form, the CDR3 reads TGCGCCAGCAGCCGACGGGAGGGCTCCTACAATGAGCAGTTCTTC.

The rearrangement links TRBV9 to TRBJ2-2, with 8 bases aligning to TRBD2. The germline V gene has CDR1 SGDLS and CDR2 YYNGEE. V lost 0 bases, J lost 4 bases, and 5 bases stayed unmatched. The CDR3 sequence is 16 residues long. CDR3 nucleotide sequence: TGTGCCAGCAGCGTAGTGAGCGGGAGATCCACCGGGGAGCTGTTTTTT. The encoded protein is CASSVVSGRSTGELFF.

The chain joins TRBV19 to TRBJ1-6; D possibly corresponds to TRBD1 (5 bases). Germline V CDR1 and CDR2: LNHDA, SQIVND (reference sequence). V lost 5 bases to trimming and J lost 3 bases, with 11 bases between them. The CDR3 runs to 15 residues. The CDR3 DNA reads TGTGCCAGTAGTGTGGCGACAGTCTATAATTCACCCCTCCACTTT. Its protein product is CASSVATVYNSPLHF.

V and J are TRBV6-5 and TRBJ2-7, with unresolved D. V dropped 7 bases and J dropped 3 bases, with 10 bases sitting between them. The CDR3 runs 12 residues. Per germline, CDR1 MNHEY and CDR2 SVGAGI. The CDR3 nucleotides are TGTGCCAGCAAGAGAGGTAACTACGAGCAGTACTTC. Encoded protein: CASKRGNYEQYF.

The rearrangement links TRBV30 to TRBJ2-7; tentatively, D is TRBD2 (5 bases). V was clipped by 5 bases and J by 11 bases, with 16 bases between them. Germline V gives CDR1 GTSNPN, CDR2 SVGIG (reference sequence). The CDR3 is 11 amino acids. CDR3 sequence (DNA): TGTGCCTGGCAGACGCCCGGGGTAAAGTACTTC. Its protein product is CAWQTPGVKYF.

The CDR3 sequence is CASSVDRVHTDTQYF. CDR3 nucleotide sequence: TGTGCCAGCAGTGTAGACAGGGTTCATACAGATACGCAGTATTTT. J is TRBJ2-3 and V is TRBV6-1; TRBD1 matches 7 bases. CDR1 MNHNS and CDR2 SASEGT come from the germline V gene. The J segment lost 3 bases and the V segment lost 4 bases, leaving 7 bases of the junction unmatched. This CDR3 has 15 residues.

This sequence joins TRBV4-2 and TRBJ1-2, with 8 bases that match TRBD1. Germline V gene sequence: CDR1 LGHNA, CDR2 YNFKEQ. V gave up 0 bases and J gave up 3 bases; unmatched junction bases: 3. The length of the CDR3 is 15 residues. The CDR3 reads CASSQEVGQDYGYTF. The CDR3, as DNA: TGTGCCAGCAGCCAAGAGGTGGGACAGGACTATGGCTACACCTTC.

The chain links TRBV6-1 to TRBJ1-5; TRBD1 matches at 8 bases. CDR1 and CDR2 (germline): MNHNS, SASEGT. This CDR3 spans 15 amino acids. The J segment lost 2 bases and the V segment lost 5 bases, leaving 5 bases of the junction unmatched. The CDR3 region is CASSRGQGGNQPQHF. In nucleotides, the CDR3 is TGTGCCAGCAGTCGAGGACAGGGCGGCAATCAGCCCCAGCATTTT.

The gene calls are TRBV5-1 and TRBJ2-7, with TRBD1 as a possible D gene (5 bases). Trimming removed 0 bases from V and 1 base from J, with 17 bases in between. Germline loops: CDR1 SGHRS, CDR2 YFSETQ. This CDR3 has 17 amino acids. The CDR3 sequence: CASSLARVTEASYEQYF. The CDR3 DNA follows: TGCGCCAGCAGCTTGGCTCGCGTGACAGAAGCTTCCTACGAGCAGTACTTC. Together with reference TRBV5-1 and TRBJ2-7, the CDR3 gives the full variable domain: KAGVTQTPRYLIKTRGQQVTLSCSPISGHRSVSWYQQTPGQGLQFLFEYFSETQRNKGNFPGRFSGRQFSNSRSEMNVSTLELGDSALYLCASSLARVTEASYEQYFGPGTRLTVT.

The rearrangement uses TRBV6-5 and TRBJ1-2; D unclear. This CDR3 has 12 amino acids. With 4 bases removed from V and 4 bases from J, the gap between germline ends came to 7 bases. Per the germline V gene, CDR1 is MNHEY and CDR2 is SVGAGI. For the CDR3, the DNA is TGTGCCAGCAGTTCCGCAGTCTATGGCTACACCTTC. It encodes CASSSAVYGYTF.

The V and J genes are TRBV6-1 and TRBJ1-4; 8 nucleotides line up with TRBD1. CDR3 length equals 15 residues. The V gene end was trimmed by 3 bases and the J gene end by 5 bases; junction bases not matched to a gene: 5. The germline V gene has CDR1 MNHNS and CDR2 SASEGT. The CDR3 DNA sequence: TGTGCCAGCAGTGATCGAAGACAGGGGAATGAAAAACTGTTTTTT. This translates into CASSDRRQGNEKLFF.

The chain is built from TRBV5-6 and TRBJ2-7; 10 bases align to TRBD1. CDR1 SGHDT and CDR2 YYEEEE come from the germline V gene. The trim removed 5 bases at V and 2 bases at J, leaving 13 bases unmatched. The CDR3 runs 17 residues. CDR3 loop: CASSFRVGTGAPYEQYF. As DNA, the CDR3 is TGTGCCAGCAGTTTCCGCGTCGGGACAGGGGCCCCCTACGAGCAGTACTTC. Using reference TRBV5-6 and TRBJ2-7 for the parts outside the CDR3, the full variable domain is DAGVTQSPTHLIKTRGQQVTLRCSPKSGHDTVSWYQQALGQGPQFIFQYYEEEERQRGNFPDRFSGHQFPNYSSELNVNALLLGDSALYLCASSFRVGTGAPYEQYFGPGTRLTVT.

The chain combines TRBV6-5 with TRBJ2-1; D is unclear. The CDR3 extends over 12 amino acids. In germline, CDR1 is MNHEY, CDR2 SVGAGI. Between the trimmed V and J ends, which lost 5 bases and 5 bases, there was a span of 7 bases. CDR3 amino acids: CASSDLNNEQFF. The DNA for the CDR3 is TGTGCCAGCAGTGACTTAAACAATGAGCAGTTCTTC.

The chain employs TRBV5-1 and TRBJ2-2; maybe TRBD2 (5 bases). CDR3 length: 15 residues. Trimming stripped 4 bases from V and 3 bases from J, with 13 bases between. Per germline, CDR1 SGHRS and CDR2 YFSETQ. Written as DNA, the CDR3 is TGCGCCAGCAGCCCGGACTGGGAACACACCGGGGAGCTGTTTTTT. This codes for CASSPDWEHTGELFF.

This sequence joins TRBV19 and TRBJ1-1; no reliable D call. Trimming shortened V by 4 bases and J by 10 bases, and 10 bases separated the two germline ends. Germline lookup yields CDR1 LNHDA and CDR2 SQIVND (reference sequence). This CDR3 region has 11 residues. The CDR3 sequence is CASSNTWAAFF. Written as DNA, the CDR3 is TGTGCCAGTAGTAATACCTGGGCAGCTTTCTTT.

V is TRBV6-6 and J is TRBJ1-1; the D gene is possibly TRBD1 (5 bases). V was shortened by 2 bases and J by 4 bases, with 11 bases between the two germline ends. CDR1 is MNHNY and CDR2 is SVGAGI in the germline V gene (reference sequence). The CDR3 runs 14 residues. CDR3 DNA: TGTGCCAGCAGTTACCTTATTACAGGCACTGAAGCTTTCTTT. Its translation: CASSYLITGTEAFF.

CDR3 DNA: TGTGCTAGTGGTTTGTATCCGGGGGGAGAGACCCAGTACTTC. It is translated as CASGLYPGGETQYF. This chain links TRBV12-5 with TRBJ2-5; 7 nucleotides match TRBD2. Germline V CDR1 and CDR2: LGHNT, FRNRAP. V was clipped by 2 bases and J by 4 bases; unmatched bases: 4. The CDR3 consists of 14 residues.

This chain links TRBV9 with TRBJ1-4; 9 nucleotides match TRBD1. Germline V gene lookup returns CDR1 SGDLS and CDR2 YYNGEE. The V gene end was trimmed by 4 bases and the J gene end by 7 bases; junction bases not matched to a gene: 11. The CDR3 extends over 16 amino acids. The CDR3 DNA reads as TGTGCCAGCAGCCCAAACGCGGGACAGGGCCGTGAAAAACTGTTTTTT. Its protein is CASSPNAGQGREKLFF.

The V gene is TRBV5-6, the J gene TRBJ2-1, with 7 bases fitting TRBD2. The V segment lost 0 bases and the J segment 7 bases; nucleotides outside the gene matches: 4. Germline values: CDR1 SGHDT, CDR2 YYEEEE. The CDR3 totals 14 residues. This chain's CDR3 is CASSLAGGVNEQFF. The CDR3 DNA reads TGTGCCAGCAGCTTGGCGGGAGGAGTAAATGAGCAGTTCTTC. The entire variable domain, with the rest obtained from reference TRBV5-6 and TRBJ2-1, is as follows: DAGVTQSPTHLIKTRGQQVTLRCSPKSGHDTVSWYQQALGQGPQFIFQYYEEEERQRGNFPDRFSGHQFPNYSSELNVNALLLGDSALYLCASSLAGGVNEQFFGPGTRLTVL.

V is TRBV5-6 and J is TRBJ2-5, with 8 bases matching TRBD2. Germline trimming cut 0 bases from V and 1 base from J; bases unmatched to any gene: 2. Germline CDR1 SGHDT, CDR2 YYEEEE. The CDR3 length is 15 residues. In DNA, the CDR3 is TGTGCCAGCAGCTTGGCGGGGGGGGCCCAAGAGACCCAGTACTTC. Translating gives CASSLAGGAQETQYF.

The rearrangement links TRBV18 to TRBJ2-2; TRBD2 might be the D (5 bases). Trimming stripped 3 bases from V and 4 bases from J, with 12 bases between. CDR3 size: 15 residues. The germline CDR1 and CDR2 sequences are KGHSH and LQKENI. The CDR3 nucleotides read TGTGCCAGCTCACCGAGAAGCGAGGGCACCGGGGAGCTGTTTTTT. Residues: CASSPRSEGTGELFF. Using reference TRBV18 and TRBJ2-2 for the parts outside the CDR3, the full variable domain is NAGVMQNPRHLVRRRGQEARLRCSPMKGHSHVYWYRQLPEEGLKFMVYLQKENIIDESGMPKERFSAEFPKEGPSILRIQQVVRGDSAAYFCASSPRSEGTGELFFGEGSRLTVL.

With regard to this clone: Other DNA sequences in the sample encode the same CDR3. The chain employs TRBV7-2 and TRBJ1-1; a weak D match, TRBD1 (6 bases). Germline V CDR1 and CDR2: SGHTA, FQGNSA. V dropped 5 bases and J dropped 8 bases, with 15 bases sitting between them. The CDR3 covers 13 residues. The CDR3 loop is CASSLAQGTEAFF. The CDR3 region has the DNA TGTGCCAGCAGCCTCGCCCAAGGGACAGAAGCTTTCTTT.

The V gene is TRBV7-2, the J gene TRBJ1-1; TRBD1 aligns across 9 bases. This CDR3 region has 14 residues. V lost 6 bases, J lost 7 bases, and 9 bases stayed unmatched. The germline V gene has CDR1 SGHTA and CDR2 FQGNSA. The CDR3 sequence is CASSYLQGAIEAFF. The CDR3 DNA reads TGTGCCAGCAGTTACCTACAGGGGGCAATTGAAGCTTTCTTT.

This sequence joins TRBV7-6 and TRBJ1-2, with D unresolved. The ends were cut back, 7 bases at V and 8 bases at J, with 20 bases in the middle. CDR3 length: 14 residues. From germline, CDR1 is SGHVS and CDR2 FNYEAQ. In nucleotides, the CDR3 is TGTGCCAGCACCACTCTGCCGGGAGTAGAAGGCTACACCTTC. Translating it yields CASTTLPGVEGYTF.

In DNA, the CDR3 is TGTGCCAGCTCAACATTATCGCCGACAGGGAAGGACGAGCAGTACTTC. It encodes CASSTLSPTGKDEQYF. This sequence joins TRBV18 and TRBJ2-7; TRBD1 aligns across 7 bases. The CDR3 covers 16 residues. In germline, CDR1 is KGHSH, CDR2 LQKENI. Unmatched junction bases numbered 15, after V lost 5 bases and J lost 5 bases.

This chain joins TRBV5-1 and TRBJ2-7; unclear D gene. The CDR3 totals 12 residues. Trimming shortened V by 4 bases and J by 3 bases, and 8 bases separated the two germline ends. Germline lookup yields CDR1 SGHRS and CDR2 YFSETQ. This chain's CDR3 is CASSPDYYEQYF. DNA of the CDR3: TGCGCCAGCAGCCCAGATTACTACGAGCAGTACTTC. The full variable domain, its missing parts supplied by reference TRBV5-1 and TRBJ2-7, is KAGVTQTPRYLIKTRGQQVTLSCSPISGHRSVSWYQQTPGQGLQFLFEYFSETQRNKGNFPGRFSGRQFSNSRSEMNVSTLELGDSALYLCASSPDYYEQYFGPGTRLTVT.

The V and J genes are TRBV4-1 and TRBJ1-1, with D maybe TRBD1 (6 bases). This CDR3 region has 15 residues. Per germline, CDR1 MGHRA and CDR2 YSYEKL. Trimming removed 2 bases at V and 1 base at J, with 11 bases between. CDR3 sequence reads: CASSQTLDRNTEAFF. DNA of the CDR3: TGCGCCAGCAGCCAAACCCTGGACAGGAACACTGAAGCTTTCTTT.

The CDR3 protein is CASRLVMNTEAFF. The CDR3 DNA reads as TGTGCAAGTCGCTTAGTCATGAACACTGAAGCTTTCTTT. The rearrangement uses TRBV12-2 and TRBJ1-1; the D call of TRBD1 is as the table states it, not checked on the DNA. TRBV12-2 is termed a pseudogene. The CDR3 totals 13 residues.

This rearrangement joins TRBV4-1 to TRBJ2-5; 11 positions match TRBD1. Unmatched junction bases numbered 9, after V lost 4 bases and J lost 5 bases. This CDR3 spans 16 amino acids. Per the germline V gene, CDR1 is MGHRA and CDR2 is YSYEKL. The CDR3 DNA is TGCGCCAGCAGCCTGTCGGACAGGGGGCTATGGGAGACCCAGTACTTC. Residues: CASSLSDRGLWETQYF.